What follows is one T cell receptor beta chain and its context. The CDR3 has 16 residues. Trimming shortened V by 2 bases and J by 6 bases, and 20 bases separated the two germline ends. The germline V gene has CDR1 SGHTA and CDR2 FQGNSA. These data come from a study of technical replicates of blood from several donors. Data came from immunoSEQ multiplex PCR; TCRdb stores just in-frame clones and leaves some out. The sample includes 75,000 to 85,000 clones, more than 90% of them seen just once. Material: T cells isolated from PBMCs. The chain has TRBV7-2 and TRBJ2-7, with D perhaps matching TRBD2 (6 bases). This sequence originates from a human donor in good health. This CDR3 is CASSLFMYGSAGEQYF. CDR3 bases: TGTGCCAGCAGCTTATTTATGTACGGTTCAGCGGGCGAGCAGTACTTC. The full variable domain, in which reference TRBV7-2 and TRBJ2-7 provide the parts outside the CDR3, is GAGVSQSPSNKVTEKGKDVELRCDPISGHTALYWYRQSLGQGLEFLIYFQGNSAPDKSGLPSDRFSAERTGGSVSTLTIQRTQQEDSAVYLCASSLFMYGSAGEQYFGPGTRLTVT.